This T cell receptor beta chain derives from a study of radiotherapy plus CTLA-4 blockade in lung cancer. CDR1 LNHNV and CDR2 YYDKDF come from the germline V gene (reference sequence). The trim removed 1 base at V and 6 bases at J, leaving 4 bases unmatched. The CDR3 length is 14 residues. The protocol was immunoSEQ multiplex PCR, while the TCRdb copy is restricted to in-frame clones and leaves out a portion. The table records some 50,000 clones, almost 85% of them present only once. The TCR originated in a human donor with non-small cell lung cancer whose response to radiotherapy plus ipilimumab could not be evaluated. The chain couples TRBV15 to TRBJ1-1; 8 bases agree with TRBD1. The starting material was peripheral blood, obtained from a patient treated with radiotherapy plus ipilimumab. CDR3 bases: TGTGCCACCAGCAGAGCCAGGGGGCACGCTGAAGCTTTCTTT. Encoded protein: CATSRARGHAEAFF.